These 26 T cell receptor beta chains share one sample of origin, sequenced in a study of cytomegalovirus exposure and HLA in healthy donors. In the PCR, 60 Vbeta and 13 Jbeta primers were used. Sequenced by immunoSEQ multiplex PCR; TCRdb stores in-frame clones only, minus some. This sample has about 140,000 clones; around three quarters occur once, and the top ten carry roughly 6%. Sample: PBMCs. The receptors were gathered from a woman aged 40 to 50 in good health and CMV-seropositive.

This clone was detected only once. A read error may account for a junction end that differs from germline. The CDR3 here is CSSSLGTVETQYF. CDR3 DNA: TGTTCCAGCAGCTTAGGGACAGTCGAGACCCAGTACTTC. The V and J genes are TRBV7-9 and TRBJ2-5, with 7 bases matching TRBD1. The CDR3 is made up of 13 amino acids. Germline V gene data show CDR1 as SEHNR and CDR2 as FQNEAQ (reference sequence).

The J gene is TRBJ1-1, the V gene TRBV7-9; 7 nucleotides match TRBD1. The V gene end was trimmed by 4 bases and the J gene end by 1 base; junction bases not matched to a gene: 3. This CDR3 has 14 residues. Germline assignment: CDR1 SEHNR and CDR2 FQNEAQ (reference sequence). The CDR3 nucleotides read TGTGCCAGCAGCTCGACAGGGAAGAACACTGAAGCTTTCTTT. Protein: CASSSTGKNTEAFF.

V is TRBV6-5 and J is TRBJ1-1, with a possible D match to TRBD1 (6 bases). V was shortened by 7 bases and J by 7 bases, with 7 bases between the two germline ends. This CDR3 is 10 amino acids long. The V gene's germline CDR1 is MNHEY and CDR2 SVGAGI. The CDR3 loop is CASNRDEAFF. CDR3 DNA: TGTGCCAGCAACAGGGATGAAGCTTTCTTT.

The V gene is TRBV2, the J gene TRBJ2-7, with 7 bases identical to TRBD2. The trim removed 6 bases at V and 3 bases at J, leaving 8 bases unmatched. Germline loops: CDR1 SNHLY, CDR2 FYNNEI. This CDR3 is 14 amino acids long. The CDR3: CASRFGGGIYEQYF. CDR3 coding DNA: TGTGCCAGCAGGTTTGGGGGGGGAATCTACGAGCAGTACTTC.

This clone appeared once. CDR3 coding DNA: TGTGCCAGCTCACCCAGCCAGGCTTCCTACGAGCAGTACTTC. As protein: CASSPSQASYEQYF. The V call is TRBV18, the J call TRBJ2-7; D uncertain. Germline V lookup: CDR1 KGHSH, CDR2 LQKENI. The CDR3 length is 14 residues. Trimming cost V 3 bases and J 1 base, with 10 bases left between them.

V usage is TRBV18 and J usage is TRBJ1-1; no definite D call. The germline gives CDR1 KGHSH, CDR2 LQKENI. The V end lost 1 base, the J end lost 11 bases, and 20 bases lay between the germline ends. The CDR3 covers 15 residues. The CDR3 reads CASSPRGEGQGSAFF. CDR3 bases: TGTGCCAGCTCACCACGTGGTGAGGGCCAAGGATCGGCTTTCTTT. Looking up the rest from reference TRBV18 and TRBJ1-1 gives the full variable domain: NAGVMQNPRHLVRRRGQEARLRCSPMKGHSHVYWYRQLPEEGLKFMVYLQKENIIDESGMPKERFSAEFPKEGPSILRIQQVVRGDSAAYFCASSPRGEGQGSAFFGQGTRLTVV.

This chain links TRBV7-2 with TRBJ2-7, with 12 bases matching TRBD1. The ends lost 3 bases at V and 4 bases at J; junction bases unmatched: 7. This CDR3 comprises 16 residues. In germline, CDR1 is SGHTA, CDR2 FQGNSA. The CDR3 DNA reads TGTGCCAGCAGCTTTGTAGGGACAGGGGGCGGGTACGAGCAGTACTTC. Its translation: CASSFVGTGGGYEQYF.

The chain recombines TRBV2 with TRBJ2-5; 11 nucleotides match TRBD2. This CDR3 comprises 15 residues. Trimming took 3 bases from V and 0 from J; bases not matched to a gene: 0. CDR1 is SNHLY, CDR2 FYNNEI, per germline. For the CDR3, the DNA is TGTGCCAGCAGTGAGGGACTAGCGGACCAAGAGACCCAGTACTTC. As protein: CASSEGLADQETQYF.

The table lists this clone with a few counts. The V and J genes are TRBV18 and TRBJ2-7; 8 positions match TRBD2. V shed 4 bases and J 2 bases; nucleotides not matched to a gene: 7. The CDR3 sequence is 15 residues long. Germline V gene data show CDR1 as KGHSH and CDR2 as LQKENI. CDR3 in DNA: TGTGCCAGCTCACAGGGACTAGGGGATACCTACGAGCAGTACTTC. Its protein is CASSQGLGDTYEQYF.

The chain employs TRBV6-4 and TRBJ2-7, with TRBD1 matching 9 bases. Germline V lookup: CDR1 MRHNA, CDR2 SNTAGT. V dropped 6 bases and J dropped 4; count of bases not matched to a gene: 7. CDR3 size: 14 residues. CDR3 sequence reads: CASSPGQGNYEQYF. The CDR3, as DNA: TGTGCCAGCAGCCCGGGACAGGGTAATTACGAGCAGTACTTC.

V is TRBV2 and J is TRBJ2-6, with 7 bases fitting TRBD2. The germline CDR1 and CDR2 sequences are SNHLY and FYNNEI. The CDR3 contains 17 residues. V lost 5 bases and J lost 3; bases outside the gene matches: 10. For the CDR3, the DNA is TGTGCCAGCAGTTCGGCACCGCGCGGGAGTGGGGCCAACGTCCTGACTTTC. Encoded protein: CASSSAPRGSGANVLTF. Drawing the rest from reference TRBV2 and TRBJ2-6, the complete variable domain is EPEVTQTPSHQVTQMGQEVILRCVPISNHLYFYWYRQILGQKVEFLVSFYNNEISEKSEIFDDQFSVERPDGSNFTLKIRSTKLEDSAMYFCASSSAPRGSGANVLTFGAGSRLTVL.

This chain joins TRBV18 and TRBJ2-2; D gene uncertain. Per the germline V gene, CDR1 is KGHSH and CDR2 is LQKENI. V shed 0 bases and J shed 5 bases, with 10 bases lying between them. The CDR3 extends over 15 amino acids. CDR3 residues: CASSPPSRPTGELFF. DNA for the CDR3: TGTGCCAGCTCACCACCTTCCAGGCCTACCGGGGAGCTGTTTTTT.

V is TRBV19 and J is TRBJ2-2, with 9 bases fitting TRBD1. CDR3 length: 16 amino acids. The germline V gene has CDR1 LNHDA and CDR2 SQIVND (reference sequence). V lost 5 bases, J lost 4 bases, and 8 bases stayed unmatched. CDR3 sequence (DNA): TGTGCCAGTAGTTTCACACAGGGGGCAGCCACCGGGGAGCTGTTTTTT. Its translation is CASSFTQGAATGELFF.

J is TRBJ1-1 and V is TRBV7-9; 10 positions match TRBD1. The germline V gene has CDR1 SEHNR and CDR2 FQNEAQ (reference sequence). J gave up 3 bases and V 5 bases, and 3 bases lay outside the gene matches. The CDR3 sequence is 14 residues long. In DNA form, the CDR3 reads TGTGCCAGCAGCCTAGGACAGGGGGACACTGAAGCTTTCTTT. Amino acid sequence: CASSLGQGDTEAFF.

The chain links TRBV6-5 to TRBJ2-5, with D possibly TRBD2 on 5 matching bases. V lost 4 bases and J 1 base, leaving 13 bases between the germline ends. Germline V CDR1 and CDR2: MNHEY, SVGAGI. The CDR3 has 15 residues. The CDR3 DNA reads TGTGCCAGCAGTTGGGCTGCGGCGGGCCAAGAGACCCAGTACTTC. It codes for CASSWAAAGQETQYF.

This chain uses TRBV28 with TRBJ1-2; TRBD1 agrees at 8 bases. The CDR3 sequence is 17 residues long. CDR1 and CDR2 (germline): MDHEN, SYDVKM. Trimming at V came to 1 base and at J to 4 bases, leaving 11 bases not matched to a gene. Here the CDR3 DNA reads TGTGCCAGCAGTTTATTAACCGGACAGGGATGGGGCTATGGCTACACCTTC. This translates into CASSLLTGQGWGYGYTF.

The genes are TRBV29-1 and TRBJ2-1, with D perhaps TRBD2 (6 bases). The germline V and J ends were trimmed by 8 bases and 0 bases, with 11 bases remaining between them. The CDR3 is 13 residues long. The germline V gene encodes CDR1 SQVTM and CDR2 ANQGSEA. This CDR3 is CSSSESSYNEQFF. In nucleotides, the CDR3 is TGCAGCTCTAGCGAGAGCTCCTACAATGAGCAGTTCTTC.

This sequence joins TRBV5-1 and TRBJ2-5; a weak D match, TRBD1 (5 bases). The germline CDR1 and CDR2 sequences are SGHRS and YFSETQ. This CDR3 contains 13 residues. Trimming stripped 7 bases from V and 3 bases from J, with 13 bases between. The CDR3 here is CASFGEGEETQYF. The CDR3 coding sequence is TGCGCCAGCTTCGGAGAAGGGGAAGAGACCCAGTACTTC.

The chain employs TRBV10-3 and TRBJ2-3, with a possible D match to TRBD2 (5 bases). Germline lookup yields CDR1 ENHRY and CDR2 SYGVKD. This CDR3 is built from 14 residues. CDR3 nucleotides: TGTGCATCGGGGTACGGTACTAGCACAGATACGCAGTATTTT. Amino acid sequence: CASGYGTSTDTQYF.

The chain links TRBV29-1 to TRBJ2-7; 7 positions agree with TRBD1. Germline V gene lookup returns CDR1 SQVTM and CDR2 ANQGSEA. There are 13 residues in the CDR3. J was trimmed by 7 bases and V by 1 base; bases with no gene match: 7. The CDR3 region is CSVEGQGPREQYF. The CDR3 bases are TGCAGCGTTGAAGGACAGGGACCTCGAGAGCAGTACTTC.

In this sample, this clone turned up a few times. V usage is TRBV27 and J usage is TRBJ2-1, with D perhaps matching TRBD2 (5 bases). This CDR3 is built from 14 residues. Germline V gene lookup returns CDR1 MNHEY and CDR2 SMNVEV (reference sequence). Trimming cost V 5 bases and J 2 bases, with 10 bases left between them. The CDR3 DNA reads as TGTGCCAGCAGTCAGTCCGGGACCTACAATGAGCAGTTCTTC. Its translation is CASSQSGTYNEQFF.

The chain has TRBV5-1 and TRBJ2-7; possible D gene TRBD1, 5 bases. The germline V gene encodes CDR1 SGHRS and CDR2 YFSETQ. Trimming shortened V by 0 bases and J by 6 bases, and 13 bases separated the two germline ends. The CDR3 runs 14 residues. CDR3 sequence (DNA): TGCGCCAGCAGCTTGGTTTCAGGGCCAGGCGAGCAGTACTTC. Translated, it gives CASSLVSGPGEQYF.

This chain joins TRBV29-1 and TRBJ1-2; 8 bases fit TRBD1. The V gene end was trimmed by 6 bases and the J gene end by 5 bases; junction bases not matched to a gene: 11. The germline gives CDR1 SQVTM, CDR2 ANQGSEA. This CDR3 has 14 residues. In nucleotides, the CDR3 is TGCAGCGTCGAGGCCCAGGGGGCGTTATATGGCTACACCTTC. Amino acids: CSVEAQGALYGYTF.

The genes are TRBV19 and TRBJ1-4; D is ambiguous. V was cut by 3 bases and J by 8 bases, with 7 bases left in between. CDR1 is LNHDA, CDR2 SQIVND, per germline (reference sequence). The CDR3 has 12 amino acids. The CDR3 region is CASSILGEKLFF. In DNA form, the CDR3 reads TGTGCCAGTAGTATTCTAGGCGAAAAACTGTTTTTT.

The chain uses TRBV10-2 and TRBJ2-5; 12 nucleotides align to TRBD2. With V trimmed by 6 bases and J by 1 base, 3 bases remained unmatched. The CDR3 runs 15 residues. Germline assignment: CDR1 WSHSY and CDR2 SAAADI. CDR3 DNA sequence: TGCGCCAGCAGAGGGACTAGCGGGCTCCAAGAGACCCAGTACTTC. Amino acid sequence: CASRGTSGLQETQYF.

J is TRBJ1-2 and V is TRBV7-2; 7 positions agree with TRBD1. CDR1 and CDR2 from the germline V gene are SGHTA and FQGNSA. Germline trimming cut 1 base from V and 8 bases from J; bases unmatched to any gene: 1. This CDR3 comprises 12 residues. The CDR3 bases are TGTGCCAGCAGCTTAGACAGGGGAGGCTACACCTTC. The encoded protein is CASSLDRGGYTF.